The table lists the clone carrying this TCR beta chain with a few counts. Its specificity is not known. Documented time point: sample taken at primary tumor resection. The data were taken from a study of spatial heterogeneity in lung cancer. In the study overall: Alpha-chain detections were consistently fewer than beta-chain detections among the sequences. Regarding the study as a whole: Mutation tallies in tumors tracked expanded intratumoral alpha and beta TCR counts.

Each CDR3 protein gets one entry after TCRdb re-called the 5' RACE reads with MiXCR. The sample shows 600 to 800 distinct CDR3 sequences, 15% to 20% of them seen only once. The CDR3 extends over 18 amino acids. Germline lookup yields CDR1 DFQATT and CDR2 SNEGSKA (reference sequence). The J segment lost 1 base and the V segment lost 0 bases, leaving 7 bases of the junction unmatched. The receptor's source is a female donor with early-stage non-small cell lung cancer. The material was lung tumor tissue, obtained at surgery. J is TRBJ2-3 and V is TRBV20-1, with 13 bases aligning to TRBD2. CDR3 sequence (DNA): TGCAGTGCTAGAGATACTAGCGGGAGGGCCCGGGGCACAGATACGCAGTATTTT. Translated: CSARDTSGRARGTDTQYF.